The sequence of this T cell receptor beta chain was determined in a study of PD-1 blockade in classical Hodgkin lymphoma. Study-wide points: Differences between repertoires have undefined causes, possibly disease activity or prior therapy.

V was pared by 3 bases and J by 4 bases, with 15 bases between. The CDR3 covers 15 residues. Germline V gene sequence: CDR1 MDHEN, CDR2 SYDVKM. Concerning this clone: Its antigen remains unknown.

All patients experienced relapse after autologous stem cell transplantation, and brentuximab vedotin exposure was variable. This table comes from immunoSEQ multiplex PCR, and its TCRdb copy is limited to in-frame clones, with some not included. This sample has some 13,000 clones, with 82% found just once. The sample consisted of peripheral blood mononuclear cells (PBMCs), taken at baseline. The sequence was obtained from a human donor with classical Hodgkin lymphoma. The V gene is TRBV28, the J gene TRBJ2-5; TRBD2 might be the D (6 bases). The CDR3 coding sequence is TGTGCCAGCAGTTTGATCACGGGAGACGTAGAGACCCAGTACTTC. It yields the protein CASSLITGDVETQYF.